A few counts support the clone carrying this T cell receptor (beta chain). Its target is unknown. The sample is drawn from a study of shared clonotypes between healthy human individuals. Findings of the study overall: Non-shared clonotypes had lower generation probabilities than clonotypes shared by all four sorted-subset donors.

Positive CCR7 selection of CD45RO-negative cells yielded the naive CD8 cells, and terminally differentiated effector memory CD45RA+ cells were excluded. Only in-frame clones appear in the TCRdb table, and some are missing; sequencing was by immunoSEQ multiplex PCR. The sample yields hundreds of thousands of clones, 80% to 95% seen once. The TCR was taken from a man younger than 40 in good health. Material for sequencing was naive CD8+ T cells sorted from blood.

The CDR3 sequence: CASSVGGGGQETQYF. The CDR3 region has the DNA TGTGCCAGCAGCGTAGGGGGCGGAGGCCAAGAGACCCAGTACTTC. This chain joins TRBV9 and TRBJ2-5; D is possibly TRBD1 or TRBD2 (5 bases each). Trimming stripped 0 bases from V and 1 base from J, with 10 bases between. The CDR3 loop spans 15 amino acids. CDR1 SGDLS and CDR2 YYNGEE come from the germline V gene.